The T cell receptor beta chain described here comes from a study of blood T cell repertoires in COVID-19. Study background: Nucleic acid was either cDNA or gDNA, and it came from T cells, B-cell-depleted T cells, or PBMCs.

In the source study's methods: Counts of nucleated cells, estimated from reference gene primer amplification, were obtained. The data were produced by immunoSEQ multiplex PCR, yet TCRdb's version contains in-frame clones alone and is incomplete. V and J calls and clone size are copied from that table; D and trimming were computed from the DNA. The sample has 85,000 to 90,000 clones; 86% are singletons. CDR3 length equals 15 residues. With 5 bases removed from V and 7 bases from J, the gap between germline ends came to 18 bases. The germline gives CDR1 SEHNR, CDR2 FQNEAQ (reference sequence). Sequences were obtained from peripheral blood. The J gene is TRBJ2-1, the V gene TRBV7-9; D is uncertain. The receptor comes from a man older than 75 with active or convalescent COVID-19. The CDR3 coding sequence is TGTGCCAGCAGCCCCCCCGGGTTGGCCGGGAATGAGCAGTTCTTC. This sequence encodes CASSPPGLAGNEQFF.